This T cell receptor beta chain was profiled in a study of Ad26.COV2.S vaccination and SARS-CoV-2 variants. Indicated treatment: about 20 received Ad26.COV2.S at low or high dose, single or two shots; several received placebo; per-sample allocation not given. At day 63 after the first vaccine or placebo injection, samples were drawn. TCRdb's table, derived via immunoSEQ multiplex PCR, lists solely in-frame clones and lacks some. The data hold roughly 410,000 clones, with roughly 85% observed a single time. This receptor was identified in a person aged 18-60 years who received the Ad26.COV2.S COVID-19 vaccine or a placebo. This specimen consisted of peripheral blood, obtained in a trial of Ad26.COV2.S vaccine versus placebo.

The CDR3 nucleotides read TGTGCCAGCAGCGCCCGACCCACAGGGATCAGCACTGAAGCTTTCTTT. Translating it yields CASSARPTGISTEAFF. This chain uses TRBV7-2 with TRBJ1-1; weak D call: TRBD1 (6 bases). The length of the CDR3 is 16 residues. V was pared by 5 bases and J by 4 bases, with 20 bases between. Germline CDR1 and CDR2: SGHTA and FQGNSA.